This T cell receptor beta chain was sequenced in a study of blood T cell repertoires in COVID-19. Turning to the study itself: T cells, B-cell-depleted T cells, or PBMCs supplied cDNA or gDNA.

The CDR3 spans 16 residues. Germline V lookup: CDR1 SGHNT, CDR2 YENEEA. Trimming stripped 6 bases from V and 3 bases from J, with 18 bases between. Profiled with immunoSEQ multiplex PCR; TCRdb holds only in-frame clones, not every one. The profile covers hundreds of thousands of clones, with approximately 88% appearing a single time and around 1.2% taken by the ten largest. This sequence originates from a woman aged 40 to 50 with acute COVID-19. The chain joins TRBV11-3 to TRBJ2-1; D is possibly TRBD2 (5 bases). Sequencing was performed on PBMCs or T cells enriched from blood (not recorded which). CDR3 region: CASSLNRGLGYNEQFF. CDR3 nucleotide sequence: TGTGCCAGCAGTTTAAATCGGGGTCTGGGCTACAATGAGCAGTTCTTC.